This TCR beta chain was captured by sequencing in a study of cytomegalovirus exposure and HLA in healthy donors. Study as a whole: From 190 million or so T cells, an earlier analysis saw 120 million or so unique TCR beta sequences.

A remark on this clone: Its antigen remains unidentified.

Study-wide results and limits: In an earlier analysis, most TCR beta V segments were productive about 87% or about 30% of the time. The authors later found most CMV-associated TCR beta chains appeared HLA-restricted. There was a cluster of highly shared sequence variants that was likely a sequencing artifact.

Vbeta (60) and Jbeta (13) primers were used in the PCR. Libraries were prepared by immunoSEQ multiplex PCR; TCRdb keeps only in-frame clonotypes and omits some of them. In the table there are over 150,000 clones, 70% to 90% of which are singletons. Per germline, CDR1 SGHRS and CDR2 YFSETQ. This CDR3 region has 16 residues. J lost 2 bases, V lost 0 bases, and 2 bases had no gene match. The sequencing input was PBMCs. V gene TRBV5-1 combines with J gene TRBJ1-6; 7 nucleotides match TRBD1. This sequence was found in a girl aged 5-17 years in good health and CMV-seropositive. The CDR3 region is CASSLAGQAYNSPLHF. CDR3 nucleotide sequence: TGCGCCAGCAGCTTGGCTGGACAGGCCTATAATTCACCCCTCCACTTT.